The rows below give T cell receptor beta chains drawn from one sample of a study of technical replicates of blood from several donors. Sequenced by immunoSEQ multiplex PCR; TCRdb stores in-frame clones only, minus some. This sample has tens of thousands of clones, with over 75% found just once. Input material: PBMCs. All receptors derive from a human donor in good health. Some clones in this sample may be carry-over from other donors' samples. The CDR3 runs from the conserved cysteine through the conserved F or W. Fields, in order: J gene, clone size, V gene, D gene, CDR3 protein, CDR3 DNA. A D gene is named only where the DNA matches it firmly. The size entry is marked missing in some rows and otherwise reads once, few, many or a size class.

j_gene: TRBJ2-1
abundance: -
v_gene: TRBV7-9
d_gene: -
CDR3aa: CASSPKRPGEILDEQFF
CDR3nt: TGTGCCAGCAGCCCAAAGAGGCCCGGGGAGATACTGGATGAGCAGTTCTTC

j_gene: TRBJ2-4
abundance: -
v_gene: TRBV21-1
d_gene: -
CDR3aa: CASSLAGIGNIQYF
CDR3nt: TGTGCCAGCAGCCTTGCGGGGATCGGGAACATTCAGTACTTC

j_gene: TRBJ2-7
abundance: once
v_gene: TRBV5-1
d_gene: -
CDR3aa: CASPRVSYEQYF
CDR3nt: TGCGCCAGCCCCAGGGTCTCCTACGAGCAGTACTTC

j_gene: TRBJ2-4
abundance: -
v_gene: TRBV27
d_gene: -
CDR3aa: CASSSQGGDIQYF
CDR3nt: TGTGCCAGCAGTTCACAGGGGGGGGACATTCAGTACTTC

j_gene: TRBJ1-2
abundance: -
v_gene: TRBV5-6
d_gene: -
CDR3aa: CASSFGWGPGGYTF
CDR3nt: TGTGCCAGCAGCTTTGGTTGGGGGCCTGGTGGCTACACCTTC

j_gene: TRBJ2-6
abundance: -
v_gene: TRBV11-2
d_gene: -
CDR3aa: CASSNLLAGEIGANVLTF
CDR3nt: TGTGCCAGCAGCAATCTACTAGCTGGAGAGATTGGGGCCAACGTCCTGACTTTC

j_gene: TRBJ2-6
abundance: -
v_gene: TRBV19
d_gene: -
CDR3aa: CASRAGWFSGANVLTF
CDR3nt: TGTGCCAGTAGGGCAGGCTGGTTCTCTGGGGCCAACGTCCTGACTTTC

j_gene: TRBJ1-5
abundance: -
v_gene: TRBV4-1
d_gene: TRBD1
CDR3aa: CASSQEPPRGHTRNQPQHF
CDR3nt: TGCGCCAGCAGCCAAGAACCCCCCAGGGGGCACACACGCAATCAGCCCCAGCATTTT

j_gene: TRBJ2-7
abundance: -
v_gene: TRBV7-2
d_gene: TRBD2
CDR3aa: CASSRLAGGIYEQYF
CDR3nt: TGTGCCAGCAGCCGACTAGCGGGAGGTATATACGAGCAGTACTTC

j_gene: TRBJ2-5
abundance: -
v_gene: TRBV7-9
d_gene: -
CDR3aa: CASSLVQGRETQYF
CDR3nt: TGTGCCAGCAGCTTAGTGCAGGGCCGGGAGACCCAGTACTTC

j_gene: TRBJ2-3
abundance: -
v_gene: TRBV25-1
d_gene: -
CDR3aa: CASSGGPLTDTQYF
CDR3nt: TGTGCCAGCAGTGGGGGGCCACTCACAGATACGCAGTATTTT

j_gene: TRBJ2-7
abundance: -
v_gene: TRBV30
d_gene: TRBD1
CDR3aa: CACRRQGIANEQYF
CDR3nt: TGTGCCTGTAGAAGACAGGGAATCGCCAACGAGCAGTACTTC

j_gene: TRBJ2-5
abundance: -
v_gene: TRBV18
d_gene: TRBD2
CDR3aa: CASSRRGETLETQYF
CDR3nt: TGTGCCAGCTCACGGCGGGGGGAGACGCTAGAGACCCAGTACTTC

j_gene: TRBJ1-1
abundance: -
v_gene: TRBV7-2
d_gene: -
CDR3aa: CASSRVGVGNTEAFF
CDR3nt: TGTGCCAGCAGCCGAGTCGGGGTGGGGAACACTGAAGCTTTCTTT

j_gene: TRBJ1-2
abundance: -
v_gene: TRBV9
d_gene: TRBD1
CDR3aa: CASSETGFGYTF
CDR3nt: TGTGCCAGCAGCGAGACAGGGTTTGGCTACACCTTC

j_gene: TRBJ2-5
abundance: -
v_gene: TRBV13
d_gene: TRBD2
CDR3aa: CASSLGTSEGTQYF
CDR3nt: TGTGCCAGCAGCTTAGGGACTAGCGAGGGGACCCAGTACTTC

j_gene: TRBJ2-5
abundance: -
v_gene: TRBV19
d_gene: -
CDR3aa: CASTKSSANQETQYF
CDR3nt: TGTGCCAGTACTAAGTCTAGCGCAAACCAAGAGACCCAGTACTTC

j_gene: TRBJ2-5
abundance: -
v_gene: TRBV5-1
d_gene: TRBD2
CDR3aa: CASRVGLAYQETQYF
CDR3nt: TGCGCCAGCAGAGTTGGACTAGCGTACCAAGAGACCCAGTACTTC

j_gene: TRBJ1-2
abundance: -
v_gene: TRBV19
d_gene: TRBD1
CDR3aa: CASSNPLWDRGSYGYTF
CDR3nt: TGTGCCAGTAGTAACCCCCTGTGGGACAGGGGGAGCTATGGCTACACCTTC

j_gene: TRBJ2-2
abundance: -
v_gene: TRBV7-2
d_gene: TRBD2
CDR3aa: CASSLARWEGTGELFF
CDR3nt: TGTGCCAGCAGCTTGGCGAGATGGGAGGGCACCGGGGAGCTGTTTTTT

j_gene: TRBJ1-1
abundance: -
v_gene: TRBV6-5
d_gene: -
CDR3aa: CASSYEGRGEAFF
CDR3nt: TGTGCCAGCAGTTACGAGGGCCGCGGTGAAGCTTTCTTT

j_gene: TRBJ1-2
abundance: -
v_gene: TRBV5-4
d_gene: TRBD1
CDR3aa: CASSWGRQGDWDGYTF
CDR3nt: TGTGCCAGCAGCTGGGGGAGACAGGGGGATTGGGATGGCTACACCTTC

j_gene: TRBJ2-7
abundance: -
v_gene: TRBV19
d_gene: -
CDR3aa: CASSSQGHYEQYF
CDR3nt: TGTGCCAGTAGTTCACAGGGCCACTACGAGCAGTACTTC

j_gene: TRBJ1-1
abundance: -
v_gene: TRBV7-6
d_gene: TRBD1
CDR3aa: CASSWGDSEAFF
CDR3nt: TGTGCCAGCAGCTGGGGGGACAGTGAAGCTTTCTTT

j_gene: TRBJ2-7
abundance: once
v_gene: TRBV7-2
d_gene: TRBD1
CDR3aa: CASSLPGQGPHRAYEQYF
CDR3nt: TGTGCCAGCAGCTTACCGGGACAGGGGCCGCACAGAGCCTACGAGCAGTACTTC

j_gene: TRBJ1-6
abundance: -
v_gene: TRBV7-2
d_gene: TRBD1
CDR3aa: CASGGQGYSPLHF
CDR3nt: TGTGCCAGCGGGGGACAGGGTTATTCACCCCTCCACTTT

j_gene: TRBJ2-3
abundance: -
v_gene: TRBV14
d_gene: -
CDR3aa: CASSPFTDTQYF
CDR3nt: TGTGCCAGCAGCCCATTCACAGATACGCAGTATTTT